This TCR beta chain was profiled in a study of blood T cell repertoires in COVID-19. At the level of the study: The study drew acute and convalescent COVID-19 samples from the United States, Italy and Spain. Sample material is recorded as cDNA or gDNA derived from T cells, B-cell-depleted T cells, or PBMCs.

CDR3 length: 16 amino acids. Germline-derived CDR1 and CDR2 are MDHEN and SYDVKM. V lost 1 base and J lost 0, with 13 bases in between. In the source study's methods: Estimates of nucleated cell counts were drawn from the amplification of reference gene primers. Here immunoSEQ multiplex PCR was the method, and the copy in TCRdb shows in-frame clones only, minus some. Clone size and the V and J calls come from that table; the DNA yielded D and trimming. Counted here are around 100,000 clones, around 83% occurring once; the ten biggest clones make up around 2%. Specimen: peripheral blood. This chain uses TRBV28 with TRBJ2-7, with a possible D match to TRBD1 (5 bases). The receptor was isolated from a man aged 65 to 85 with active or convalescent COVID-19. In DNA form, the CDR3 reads TGTGCCAGCAGTTTATCGCTGAGTGACAGCTCCTACGAGCAGTACTTC. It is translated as CASSLSLSDSSYEQYF.